The next 25 T cell receptor beta chains were all read from a single sample in a study of shared clonotypes between healthy human individuals. This table comes from immunoSEQ multiplex PCR, and its TCRdb copy is limited to in-frame clones, with some not included. The table records roughly 500,000 clones, almost 97% of them present only once. The sequencing input was naive CD4+ T cells sorted from blood. This sample's subset: CD45RA+ positively selected. The receptors here all came from a woman in her twenties or thirties in good health.

The chain links TRBV7-9 to TRBJ2-1; no firm D call. CDR3 length: 11 amino acids. In germline, CDR1 is SEHNR, CDR2 FQNEAQ (reference sequence). Trimming pared 4 bases from V and 3 bases from J, leaving 1 base between. CDR3 in amino acids: CASSYYNEQFF. The CDR3 DNA is TGTGCCAGCAGCTACTACAATGAGCAGTTCTTC. The whole variable domain, filled in from reference TRBV7-9 and TRBJ2-1, reads DTGVSQNPRHKITKRGQNVTFRCDPISEHNRLYWYRQTLGQGPEFLTYFQNEAQLEKSRLLSDRFSAERPKGSFSTLEIQRTEQGDSAMYLCASSYYNEQFFGPGTRLTVL.

The rearrangement uses TRBV10-3 and TRBJ2-7; weak D call: TRBD1 (6 bases). The CDR3 is 15 amino acids. With 10 bases removed from V and 3 bases from J, the gap between germline ends came to 22 bases. CDR1 and CDR2 (germline): ENHRY, SYGVKD. Here the CDR3 reads CATRIWTGGDYEQYF. The CDR3, as DNA: TGTGCCACAAGGATCTGGACTGGGGGCGACTACGAGCAGTACTTC.

The genes are TRBV10-3 and TRBJ2-7, with D tentatively TRBD1 (5 bases). The ends were cut back, 4 bases at V and 1 base at J, with 11 bases in the middle. Germline loops: CDR1 ENHRY, CDR2 SYGVKD. This CDR3 region has 14 residues. The CDR3 nucleotides read TGTGCCATCAGTGCCCAGACAGCTTCCTACGAGCAGTACTTC. Protein: CAISAQTASYEQYF.

This chain connects TRBV18 to TRBJ2-1, with 10 bases aligning to TRBD2. The CDR3 extends over 15 amino acids. V lost 3 bases to trimming and J lost 9 bases; unmatched junction nucleotides: 8. The germline V gene has CDR1 KGHSH and CDR2 LQKENI. For the CDR3, the DNA is TGTGCCAGCTCACCCGATAGCGGGAGGAACGGTGAGCAGTTCTTC. Its protein product is CASSPDSGRNGEQFF.

The gene calls are TRBV18 and TRBJ2-7, with 10 nucleotides matching TRBD2. The CDR3 totals 15 residues. V gave up 3 bases and J gave up 3 bases; unmatched junction bases: 5. CDR1 is KGHSH and CDR2 is LQKENI in the germline V gene. The CDR3 loop reads CASSPPGLASYEQYF. CDR3 bases: TGTGCCAGCTCACCTCCGGGACTAGCGAGCTACGAGCAGTACTTC.

The chain joins TRBV19 to TRBJ1-6; D remains unclear. Trimming removed 3 bases from V and 0 bases from J, with 6 bases in between. This CDR3 region has 15 residues. Germline V gene sequence: CDR1 LNHDA, CDR2 SQIVND (reference sequence). The CDR3 protein is CASSITSSYNSPLHF. The DNA of the CDR3 is TGTGCCAGTAGTATCACGAGCTCCTATAATTCACCCCTCCACTTT.

This clone was seen a single time. The chain has TRBV6-1 and TRBJ2-6, with D maybe TRBD1 (6 bases). Trimming left V 3 bases short and J 1 base short, with 7 bases between. The length of the CDR3 is 15 residues. Germline values: CDR1 MNHNS, CDR2 SASEGT. CDR3 in DNA: TGTGCCAGCAGTGACAGGGGTTCTGGGGCCAACGTCCTGACTTTC. Translation gives CASSDRGSGANVLTF.

This clone was observed once. The CDR3 spells CASHKSGTGELFF. The CDR3 DNA sequence: TGTGCCAGTCATAAAAGCGGGACCGGGGAGCTGTTTTTT. The V gene is TRBV27, the J gene TRBJ2-2; D is possibly TRBD2 (6 bases). V dropped 9 bases and J dropped 5 bases, with 13 bases sitting between them. The germline V gene has CDR1 MNHEY and CDR2 SMNVEV (reference sequence). This CDR3 region has 13 residues.

CDR3: CASTVTGGNTEAFF. The DNA for the CDR3 is TGCGCCAGCACGGTGACAGGAGGGAACACTGAAGCTTTCTTT. This chain joins TRBV5-1 and TRBJ1-1; D may be TRBD1 (6 bases). Looked up from germline, CDR1 is SGHRS and CDR2 is YFSETQ. V was shortened by 6 bases and J by 1 base, with 13 bases between the two germline ends. CDR3 length: 14 amino acids.

The V and J genes are TRBV7-2 and TRBJ2-7; the D gene is possibly TRBD2 (5 bases). This CDR3 region has 13 residues. Trimming took off 4 bases at V and 4 bases at J, with 11 bases between the two ends. CDR1 SGHTA and CDR2 FQGNSA come from the germline V gene. The CDR3 sequence: CASSSQSGYEQYF. Here the CDR3 DNA reads TGTGCCAGCAGCTCTCAGTCGGGGTACGAGCAGTACTTC.

This clone turned up a few times. The J gene is TRBJ1-1, the V gene TRBV19; possibly TRBD1 for D (6 bases). The ends were cut back, 4 bases at V and 4 bases at J, with 10 bases in the middle. In germline, CDR1 is LNHDA, CDR2 SQIVND (reference sequence). The length of the CDR3 is 13 residues. DNA for the CDR3: TGTGCCAGTAGTAATTGGGGGGCCACTGAAGCTTTCTTT. Encoded protein: CASSNWGATEAFF.

This chain joins TRBV6-6 and TRBJ2-7; D may be TRBD1 (5 bases). Trimming removed 0 bases at V and 6 bases at J, with 15 bases between. Germline V gives CDR1 MNHNY, CDR2 SVGAGI (reference sequence). This CDR3 is 15 amino acids long. As DNA, the CDR3 is TGTGCCAGCAGTTACTCGACAGAACTGTCCCGCGAGCAGTACTTC. Its translation: CASSYSTELSREQYF.

The rearrangement links TRBV30 to TRBJ2-7; D not certain. This CDR3 has 13 residues. CDR1 is GTSNPN and CDR2 is SVGIG in the germline V gene (reference sequence). Between the trimmed V and J ends, which lost 2 bases and 0 bases, there was a span of 8 bases. CDR3 amino acids: CAWSLTASYEQYF. The CDR3 nucleotides read TGTGCCTGGAGTTTAACAGCCTCCTACGAGCAGTACTTC.

V and J are TRBV6-1 and TRBJ2-1; 10 nucleotides match TRBD1. The CDR3 is 14 amino acids. Losses at the gene ends were 10 bases for V and 7 bases for J; bases not matched to a gene: 10. The germline gives CDR1 MNHNS, CDR2 SASEGT. DNA of the CDR3: TGTGCCACCAAGGGGACAGGGGAGGTTAATGAGCAGTTCTTC. Translating gives CATKGTGEVNEQFF.

The chain couples TRBV18 to TRBJ2-6, with 9 bases lining up with TRBD1. The CDR3 runs 17 residues. Germline V CDR1 and CDR2: KGHSH, LQKENI. The V gene end was trimmed by 6 bases and the J gene end by 0 bases; junction bases not matched to a gene: 6. The CDR3: CASSPGQGTSGANVLTF. CDR3 bases: TGTGCCAGCTCCCCGGGACAGGGAACCTCTGGGGCCAACGTCCTGACTTTC.

The chain joins TRBV4-2 to TRBJ1-5; D unclear. Germline CDR1 LGHNA, CDR2 YNFKEQ. The CDR3 extends over 15 amino acids. Trimming removed 3 bases from V and 6 bases from J, with 15 bases in between. CDR3 region: CASSQTDGSGQPQHF. CDR3 sequence (DNA): TGTGCCAGCAGCCAGACGGACGGATCTGGTCAGCCCCAGCATTTT.

The chain couples TRBV15 to TRBJ1-2; D is undetermined. The CDR3 contains 12 residues. Per germline, CDR1 LNHNV and CDR2 YYDKDF (reference sequence). The V and J ends lost 0 bases and 3 bases respectively, with 2 bases between them. In DNA form, the CDR3 reads TGTGCCACCAGCAGAGATTACTATGGCTACACCTTC. It yields the protein CATSRDYYGYTF. Full variable domain (rest looked up from reference TRBV15 and TRBJ1-2): DAMVIQNPRYQVTQFGKPVTLSCSQTLNHNVMYWYQQKSSQAPKLLFHYYDKDFNNEADTPDNFQSRRPNTSFCFLDIRSPGLGDTAMYLCATSRDYYGYTFGSGTRLTVV.

The chain carries TRBV2 and TRBJ1-2; TRBD1 agrees at 8 bases. This CDR3 has 13 amino acids. J gave up 8 bases and V 4 bases, and 6 bases lay outside the gene matches. CDR1 is SNHLY, CDR2 FYNNEI, per germline. The CDR3 is CASSGDRGGGYTF. In DNA form, the CDR3 reads TGTGCCAGCAGTGGAGACAGGGGAGGGGGCTACACCTTC.

Concerning this clone: The sample contains more than one DNA sequence encoding this CDR3. The chain combines TRBV28 with TRBJ1-1; D remains unclear. The CDR3 consists of 13 residues. In germline, CDR1 is MDHEN, CDR2 SYDVKM. With 6 bases removed from V and 0 bases from J, the gap between germline ends came to 8 bases. The CDR3 DNA is TGTGCCAGCAGCCGAGGACTGAACACTGAAGCTTTCTTT. This encodes CASSRGLNTEAFF.

The chain links TRBV18 to TRBJ2-6, with D possibly matching TRBD2 (5 bases). The length of the CDR3 is 16 residues. Looked up from germline, CDR1 is KGHSH and CDR2 is LQKENI. Trimming took off 2 bases at V and 3 bases at J, with 11 bases between the two ends. The CDR3 bases are TGTGCCAGCTCACCATACGAGGGAAGTGGGGCCAACGTCCTGACTTTC. It codes for CASSPYEGSGANVLTF.

The rearrangement uses TRBV6-1 and TRBJ2-2, with 7 bases aligning to TRBD1. Trimming cost V 6 bases and J 2 bases; bases outside gene matches: 3. Germline CDR1 is MNHNS and CDR2 is SASEGT. CDR3 size: 14 residues. Here the CDR3 reads CASRAGGNTGELFF. The CDR3 DNA is TGTGCCAGCAGAGCAGGGGGTAACACCGGGGAGCTGTTTTTT.

This chain links TRBV6-5 with TRBJ1-3; no reliable D call. Per the germline V gene, CDR1 is MNHEY and CDR2 is SVGAGI. The CDR3 has 15 amino acids. V lost 2 bases and J 0 bases, leaving 8 bases between the germline ends. The CDR3 sequence: CASSYAHSSGNTIYF. The DNA of the CDR3 is TGTGCCAGCAGTTACGCCCACAGCTCTGGAAACACCATATATTTT.

The chain is built from TRBV29-1 and TRBJ1-4; perhaps TRBD1 as D (6 bases). V was trimmed by 7 bases and J by 0 bases, leaving 15 bases between them. The CDR3 spans 15 residues. The germline gives CDR1 SQVTM, CDR2 ANQGSEA. In nucleotides, the CDR3 is TGCAGCGCCAAGACAGGAACTGCAACTAATGAAAAACTGTTTTTT. Its translation is CSAKTGTATNEKLFF.

The chain has TRBV7-9 and TRBJ2-5; D ambiguous. The DNA end is a closer match to TRBJ2-7, so the J assignment may be wrong. This CDR3 has 13 amino acids. Looked up from germline, CDR1 is SEHNR and CDR2 is FQNEAQ (reference sequence). The CDR3 protein is CASSLEATYEQYF. The DNA of the CDR3 is TGTGCCAGCAGCTTAGAGGCCACCTACGAGCAGTACTTC.

The chain combines TRBV5-1 with TRBJ2-1, with 9 bases matching TRBD2. Germline-derived CDR1 and CDR2 are SGHRS and YFSETQ. The trim removed 0 bases at V and 10 bases at J, leaving 14 bases unmatched. The CDR3 consists of 17 residues. This CDR3 is CASSLVVAGEGRGEQFF. The CDR3 bases are TGCGCCAGCAGCTTGGTGGTAGCGGGAGAAGGACGCGGGGAGCAGTTCTTC.